This T cell receptor (beta chain) came from a study of radiotherapy plus CTLA-4 blockade in lung cancer. Whole-study results and caveats: Clones derived from tumor TCRs expanded in blood after radiotherapy plus ipilimumab.

In regard to this clone: Antigen: not known.

Generated by immunoSEQ multiplex PCR, the TCRdb table keeps only in-frame clones and is missing some. The data show fewer than 100,000 clones, with less than 85% seen just once and about 0.79% held by the top ten. V lost 5 bases to trimming and J lost 2 bases, with 15 bases between them. Germline lookup yields CDR1 SEHNR and CDR2 FQNEAQ (reference sequence). CDR3 length: 15 amino acids. The rearrangement links TRBV7-9 to TRBJ1-1, with a tentative D call TRBD1 (5 bases). This TCR was sampled from a human donor with non-small cell lung cancer who had stable disease on radiotherapy plus ipilimumab. Sequencing was performed on peripheral blood, taken from a patient treated with radiotherapy plus ipilimumab. This CDR3 reads CASSIGDLSNTEAFF. The CDR3 coding sequence is TGTGCCAGCAGCATTGGGGACCTTAGTAACACTGAAGCTTTCTTT.